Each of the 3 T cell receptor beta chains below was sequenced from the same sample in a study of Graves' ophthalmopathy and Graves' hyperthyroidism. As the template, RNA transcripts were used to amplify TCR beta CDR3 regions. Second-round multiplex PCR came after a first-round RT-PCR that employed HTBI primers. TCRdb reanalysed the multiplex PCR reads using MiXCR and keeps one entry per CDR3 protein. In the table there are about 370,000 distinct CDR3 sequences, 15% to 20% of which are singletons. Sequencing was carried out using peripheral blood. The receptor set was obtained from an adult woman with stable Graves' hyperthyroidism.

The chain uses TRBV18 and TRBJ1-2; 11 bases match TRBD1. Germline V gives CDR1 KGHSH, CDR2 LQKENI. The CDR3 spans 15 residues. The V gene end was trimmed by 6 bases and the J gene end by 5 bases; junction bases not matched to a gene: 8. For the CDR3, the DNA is TGTGCCAGCTCGGAGGGACAGGGGGACGTGTATGGCTACACCTTC. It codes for CASSEGQGDVYGYTF.

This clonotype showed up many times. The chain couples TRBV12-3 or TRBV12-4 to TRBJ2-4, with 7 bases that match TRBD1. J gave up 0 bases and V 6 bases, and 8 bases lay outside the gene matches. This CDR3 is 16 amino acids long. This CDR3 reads CASRRTSGGAKNIQYF. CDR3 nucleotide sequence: TGTGCCAGCAGGAGAACCTCAGGGGGAGCCAAAAACATTCAGTACTTC.

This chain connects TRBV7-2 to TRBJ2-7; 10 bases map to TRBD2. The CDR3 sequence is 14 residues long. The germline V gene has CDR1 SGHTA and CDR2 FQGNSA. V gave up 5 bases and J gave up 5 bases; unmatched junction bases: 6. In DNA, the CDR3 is TGTGCCAGCAGCCCCGGACTAGCGGAGAACGAGCAGTACTTC. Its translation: CASSPGLAENEQYF.